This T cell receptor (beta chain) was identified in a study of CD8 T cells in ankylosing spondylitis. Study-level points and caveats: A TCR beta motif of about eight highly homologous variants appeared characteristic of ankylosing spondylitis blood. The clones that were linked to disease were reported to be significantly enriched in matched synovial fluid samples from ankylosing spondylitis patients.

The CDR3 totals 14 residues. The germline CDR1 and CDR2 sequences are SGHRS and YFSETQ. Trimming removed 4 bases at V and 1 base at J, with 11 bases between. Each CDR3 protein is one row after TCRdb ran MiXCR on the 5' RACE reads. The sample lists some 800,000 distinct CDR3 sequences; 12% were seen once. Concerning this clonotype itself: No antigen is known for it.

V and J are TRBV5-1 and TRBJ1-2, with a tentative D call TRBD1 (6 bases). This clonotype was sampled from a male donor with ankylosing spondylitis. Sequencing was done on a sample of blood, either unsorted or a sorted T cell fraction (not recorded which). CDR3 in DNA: TGCGCCAGCAGCCAACGGGACATTAACTATGGCTACACCTTC. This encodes CASSQRDINYGYTF.